This T cell receptor beta chain was identified in a study of cytomegalovirus exposure and HLA in healthy donors. This PCR relied on a set of 60 Vbeta primers and 13 Jbeta primers. The data were produced by immunoSEQ multiplex PCR, yet TCRdb's version contains in-frame clones alone and is incomplete. The table shows some 190,000 clones, with over 60% occurring only once. The CDR3 has 15 residues. The V gene lost 4 bases and the J gene lost 1 base, with 13 bases spanning the gap. CDR1 is LNHDA and CDR2 is SQIVND in the germline V gene (reference sequence). The clonotype comes from a man younger than 30 in good health and CMV-seronegative. The genes are TRBV19 and TRBJ1-1; D not resolved. The sample taken for sequencing was PBMCs. CDR3 DNA: TGTGCCAGTAGTAGACCGAAAGGGAGGAACACTGAAGCTTTCTTT. Translating gives CASSRPKGRNTEAFF.